The clone carrying this T cell receptor beta chain has a count of ten or more. Its target is not known. The germline CDR1 and CDR2 sequences are ENHRY and SYGVKD. J lost 7 bases, V lost 6 bases, and 1 base had no gene match. The CDR3 length is 12 residues. This sample stems from a study of read filtering for tumor transcriptome and immune sequencing. Study summary: IR-seq gave about 4.05 to 11 million TCR reads per sample; RNA-seq gave about 80 to 1,400. Study-level results: Without single-read clonotypes, shared clonotype proportions correlated more between IR-seq and RNA-seq. Compared with RNA-seq, IR-seq gave much higher clonotype depth and reliability. Roughly 80% of IR-seq clonotypes had one read, totaling about 4% of reads; RNA-seq: about 74% and 41%.

Molecular barcoded adaptors covering alpha/delta and beta/gamma chains were used on 400 to 450 ng RNA. TCRdb re-called the reads with MiXCR, one entry per CDR3 protein. The sample lists roughly 35,000 distinct CDR3 sequences, around 15% occurring once. The clonotype was recovered from a donor older than 35 with multiple myeloma. This chain uses TRBV10-3 with TRBJ1-5; 9 bases match TRBD1. Sequenced material: a population of CD138-negative cells sorted from bone marrow. CDR3 nucleotides: TGTGCCATCAGGGGACAGGGCCAGCCCCAGCATTTT. Its protein product is CAIRGQGQPQHF.